The clone carrying this T cell receptor (beta chain) was seen more than once but under ten times. Sequencing was performed with immunoSEQ multiplex PCR; in TCRdb, only in-frame clones are kept and a portion is missing. The repertoire holds 90,000 to 100,000 clones, with roughly 90% as singletons. This record comes from a study of identifying expanded T cells in peripheral blood. The length of the CDR3 is 15 residues. Looked up from germline, CDR1 is SGHKS and CDR2 is YYEKEE (reference sequence). Trimming removed 1 base from V and 2 bases from J; junction bases left unmatched: 5. No infections or other immune events were documented during collection.

Sequences were obtained from blood. The chain employs TRBV5-5 and TRBJ1-2; 7 nucleotides line up with TRBD1. This TCR was recovered from a person aged 18 to 75 in good health. The CDR3 region is CASSLNTQGNYGYTF. In DNA, the CDR3 is TGTGCCAGCAGCTTGAACACACAGGGGAACTATGGCTACACCTTC.